The present TCR beta chain was sequenced within a study of blood T cell repertoires in COVID-19. The CDR3 covers 15 residues. V was clipped by 4 bases and J by 2 bases, with 14 bases between them. Germline assignment: CDR1 SGHTA and CDR2 FQGNSA. This clone showed up just a few times. Authors' processing steps: Counts of nucleated cells, estimated from reference gene primer amplification, were obtained. Libraries were prepared by immunoSEQ multiplex PCR; TCRdb keeps only in-frame clonotypes and omits some of them. V, J and clone size are taken as reported in that table, and D and trimming were inferred from the DNA itself. Counted here are hundreds of thousands of clones, approximately 85% occurring once; the ten biggest clones make up approximately 5.1%.

The V gene is TRBV7-2, the J gene TRBJ1-2, with D perhaps TRBD1 (5 bases). What was sequenced was peripheral blood. This clonotype originated in a man over 45 with COVID-19, enrolled during active disease. CDR3 sequence reads: CASSSPGLENYGYTF. Here the CDR3 DNA reads TGTGCCAGCAGCTCTCCGGGACTCGAGAACTATGGCTACACCTTC.